This entry lists 17 T cell receptor beta chains sequenced from one sample in a study of OX40 agonist ivuxolimab in advanced cancers. Library preparation used the immunoSEQ multiplex PCR assay. TCRdb limited this immuneACCESS table to in-frame rearrangements with V and J called. A share of clones is missing; checked studies link under half to unresolved V genes, and the rest is unexplained. This sample gives tens of thousands of clones in total; 88% of them show up just once. Of the sample, about 0.68% is held by the ten largest clones. The sequences come from CD4+ or CD8+ T cells sorted from blood, collected in a trial of the OX40 agonist ivuxolimab. Receptor source: an adult with an advanced solid tumor such as melanoma, head and neck, liver or kidney cancer.

The chain couples TRBV4-2 to TRBJ1-4; D gene uncertain. This CDR3 comprises 16 residues. The V end was cut by 0 bases, the J end by 7 bases, with 15 bases between. Germline values: CDR1 LGHNA, CDR2 YNFKEQ. CDR3 region: CASSQDSPTESEKLFF. The CDR3 region has the DNA TGTGCCAGCAGCCAAGATAGCCCGACGGAAAGTGAAAAACTGTTTTTT.

The chain couples TRBV14 to TRBJ2-5; TRBD2 aligns across 12 bases. Germline V lookup: CDR1 SGHDN, CDR2 FVKESK. CDR3 length equals 15 residues. The V and J ends lost 9 bases and 1 base, in that order; junction bases with no gene match: 6. The CDR3 loop is CARSTSGSVQETQYF. In nucleotides, the CDR3 is TGTGCCAGATCGACTAGCGGGAGCGTCCAAGAGACCCAGTACTTC.

This chain links TRBV25-1 with TRBJ2-7; D might be TRBD1 or TRBD2, each matching 7 bases. V dropped 4 bases and J dropped 5 bases, with 18 bases sitting between them. The CDR3 is 15 residues long. Germline V gene sequence: CDR1 MGHDK, CDR2 SYGVNS. The CDR3 DNA sequence: TGTGCCAGCAGTGCCTCAGGGGGGGGCCTGAACGAGCAGTACTTC. It translates to CASSASGGGLNEQYF.

The chain recombines TRBV6-5 with TRBJ2-7, with D tentatively TRBD2 (6 bases). The V and J ends lost 4 bases and 7 bases respectively, with 20 bases between them. CDR3 length: 15 amino acids. Germline lookup yields CDR1 MNHEY and CDR2 SVGAGI. The CDR3 sequence: CASSSLAVQKREQYF. CDR3 sequence (DNA): TGTGCCAGCAGTTCCTTAGCGGTCCAGAAGAGAGAGCAGTACTTC.

This clone was found a few times. The chain recombines TRBV28 with TRBJ1-2; possibly TRBD1 for D (6 bases). CDR1 and CDR2 (germline): MDHEN, SYDVKM. V lost 10 bases to trimming and J lost 4 bases, with 7 bases between them. This CDR3 is built from 10 residues. The CDR3 region is CAIRGYGYTF. CDR3 nucleotide sequence: TGTGCCATCAGGGGCTATGGCTACACCTTC.

The V and J genes are TRBV11-2 and TRBJ1-4; D is perhaps TRBD1 (5 bases). The length of the CDR3 is 15 residues. V lost 0 bases and J 4 bases, leaving 9 bases between the germline ends. Germline-derived CDR1 and CDR2 are SGHAT and FQNNGV. DNA of the CDR3: TGTGCCAGCAGCTTAGATTGGGGCGGTAATGAAAAACTGTTTTTT. Its translation is CASSLDWGGNEKLFF.

J is TRBJ2-7 and V is TRBV5-1, with D perhaps being TRBD1 or TRBD2 (5 bases each). Germline loops: CDR1 SGHRS, CDR2 YFSETQ. Deletions cut 0 bases from V and 4 bases from J, with 14 bases between. The CDR3 runs 15 residues. CDR3 amino acids: CASSLGGGPMYEQYF. The CDR3 DNA sequence: TGCGCCAGCAGCTTGGGGGGCGGGCCGATGTACGAGCAGTACTTC.

This clone was recorded only once. The gene calls are TRBV5-4 and TRBJ2-3; D unresolved. The CDR3 contains 15 residues. Trimming shortened V by 2 bases and J by 3 bases, and 13 bases separated the two germline ends. Germline V gene data show CDR1 as SGHNT and CDR2 as YYREEE (reference sequence). The CDR3 DNA follows: TGTGCCAGCAGCTTACAGTCCCGTGTTACAGATACGCAGTATTTT. Translation gives CASSLQSRVTDTQYF.

The chain uses TRBV2 and TRBJ2-5; D is uncertain. Germline values: CDR1 SNHLY, CDR2 FYNNEI. The V end lost 6 bases, the J end lost 2 bases, and 10 bases lay between the germline ends. The CDR3 length is 13 residues. The chain's CDR3 is CASRPKGQETQYF. As DNA, the CDR3 is TGTGCCAGCAGGCCCAAGGGACAAGAGACCCAGTACTTC.

This clone showed up just a few times. This chain links TRBV6-4 with TRBJ2-1, with 11 nucleotides matching TRBD2. CDR3 size: 19 residues. V lost 5 bases and J lost 6; bases outside the gene matches: 18. Germline CDR1 is MRHNA and CDR2 is SNTAGT. DNA for the CDR3: TGTGCCAGCAGTCCTATAGCGGGAGGGCCCGGCTTAAGGAGCAATGAGCAGTTCTTC. Translation: CASSPIAGGPGLRSNEQFF.

The chain recombines TRBV21-1 with TRBJ2-3; the listed D gene, TRBD1, was not tested against the DNA. TRBV21-1 is designated a pseudogene. The CDR3 consists of 16 residues. The DNA of the CDR3 is TGTGCCAGCAGCAACCAGGGGGCGTGGGTCACAGATACGCAGTATTTT. Its translation: CASSNQGAWVTDTQYF.

This chain joins TRBV5-1 and TRBJ2-3, with a tentative D call TRBD2 (7 bases). Germline V gene lookup returns CDR1 SGHRS and CDR2 YFSETQ. Trimming cost V 4 bases and J 0 bases, with 18 bases left between them. The CDR3 loop spans 17 amino acids. CDR3 nucleotide sequence: TGCGCCAGCAGCCAGACCGTGGGGGGGCCAAGCACAGATACGCAGTATTTT. It yields the protein CASSQTVGGPSTDTQYF.

The gene calls are TRBV9 and TRBJ2-2, with TRBD1 identical over 9 bases. The CDR3 has 16 amino acids. Germline V gene data show CDR1 as SGDLS and CDR2 as YYNGEE. V gave up 2 bases and J gave up 6 bases; unmatched junction bases: 8. CDR3 DNA sequence: TGTGCCAGCAGCGTGGACAGGGGTGGGTTGGCCGGGGAGCTGTTTTTT. Encoded protein: CASSVDRGGLAGELFF.

This rearrangement joins TRBV6-6 to TRBJ2-1, with 7 bases aligning to TRBD2. The CDR3 length is 14 residues. CDR1 is MNHNY, CDR2 SVGAGI, per germline (reference sequence). V was pared by 8 bases and J by 4 bases, with 8 bases of the junction left unmatched. The CDR3 spells CASLGGGVYNEQFF. CDR3 nucleotides: TGTGCCAGCCTGGGGGGAGGGGTTTACAATGAGCAGTTCTTC.

The chain carries TRBV27 and TRBJ2-7, with D uncertain. The CDR3 is 12 residues long. Germline values: CDR1 MNHEY, CDR2 SMNVEV (reference sequence). V lost 8 bases and J 7 bases, leaving 15 bases between the germline ends. The CDR3, as DNA: TGTGCCAGCTCCCGCGTGGCTAAAGAGCAGTACTTC. Amino acids: CASSRVAKEQYF.

The chain recombines TRBV19 with TRBJ2-1; D remains unclear. The ends were cut back, 5 bases at V and 9 bases at J, with 14 bases in the middle. Per the germline V gene, CDR1 is LNHDA and CDR2 is SQIVND (reference sequence). The CDR3 totals 13 residues. Here the CDR3 reads CASSSRGLGEQFF. DNA for the CDR3: TGTGCCAGTAGTTCCCGCGGCTTAGGTGAGCAGTTCTTC. Variable domain in full (rest from reference TRBV19 and TRBJ2-1): DGGITQSPKYLFRKEGQNVTLSCEQNLNHDAMYWYRQDPGQGLRLIYYSQIVNDFQKGDIAEGYSVSREKKESFPLTVTSAQKNPTAFYLCASSSRGLGEQFFGPGTRLTVL.

The chain is built from TRBV30 and TRBJ1-1, with D possibly being TRBD1 (5 bases). The germline V gene has CDR1 GTSNPN and CDR2 SVGIG (reference sequence). This CDR3 spans 11 amino acids. V lost 5 bases and J lost 1, with 5 bases in between. CDR3 amino acids: CAWGGNTEAFF. For the CDR3, the DNA is TGTGCCTGGGGGGGGAACACTGAAGCTTTCTTT.